This TCR beta chain emerged from a study of shared clonotypes between healthy human individuals. Comments on this clone: Its antigen is undetermined.

Trimming stripped 6 bases from V and 2 bases from J, with 17 bases between. There are 16 residues in the CDR3. The germline gives CDR1 MDHEN, CDR2 SYDVKM. Study findings and constraints: Clonotypes shared by all four sorted-subset donors had higher generation probabilities than non-shared clonotypes.

Repertoires were generated with immunoSEQ multiplex PCR, while TCRdb's copy carries only in-frame clones and drops some. The repertoire has under 650,000 clones, 90% to 97% of them found once; the top ten carry 0.06%. This receptor was identified in a woman between 25 and 40 years old in good health. The gene calls are TRBV28 and TRBJ1-5; tentative D call: TRBD1 (5 bases). The sample was naive CD4+ T cells sorted from blood. Described subset: CD45RA+ positively selected. CDR3 sequence (DNA): TGTGCCAGCAGGAGTGGGACCCTGGGGGGCAATCAGCCCCAGCATTTT. It translates to CASRSGTLGGNQPQHF.